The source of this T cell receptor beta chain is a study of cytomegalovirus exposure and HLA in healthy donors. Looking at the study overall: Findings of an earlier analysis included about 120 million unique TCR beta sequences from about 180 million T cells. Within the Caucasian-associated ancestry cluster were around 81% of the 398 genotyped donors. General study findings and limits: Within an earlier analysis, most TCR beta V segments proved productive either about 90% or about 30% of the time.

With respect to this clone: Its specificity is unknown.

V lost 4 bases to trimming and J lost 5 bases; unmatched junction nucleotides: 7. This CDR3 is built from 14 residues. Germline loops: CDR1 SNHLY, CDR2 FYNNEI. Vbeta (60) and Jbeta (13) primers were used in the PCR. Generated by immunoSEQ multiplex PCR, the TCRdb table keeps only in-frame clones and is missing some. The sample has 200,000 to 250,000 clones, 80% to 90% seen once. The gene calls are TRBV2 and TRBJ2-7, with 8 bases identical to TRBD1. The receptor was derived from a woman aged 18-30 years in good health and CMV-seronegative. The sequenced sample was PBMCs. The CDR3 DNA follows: TGTGCCAGCAGTGCGGTCAGGGGGCGGAACGAGCAGTACTTC. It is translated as CASSAVRGRNEQYF.